Listed below are T cell receptor beta chains from one sample, sequenced in a study of T cell changes during pregnancy in multiple sclerosis. Clones were sequenced by immunoSEQ multiplex PCR, and TCRdb holds only the in-frame ones, with some missing. The sample has 100,000 or so clones, roughly 90% seen once; the top ten hold less than 2%. The sample in question was peripheral blood, obtained after pregnancy. These receptors originate from a female donor with multiple sclerosis, enrolled in a pregnancy study. The CDR3 runs from the conserved cysteine through the conserved F or W. The D gene is left open where the match is weak. Clone size is shown for a subset of rows, as once, few, many or a class of expanded clone.

CDR3nt: TGTGCCAGCAGTGAGGGTAGCGGGGGGGACAATGAGCAGTTCTTC
CDR3aa: CASSEGSGGDNEQFF
abundance: few
v_gene: TRBV6-4
d_gene: TRBD2
j_gene: TRBJ2-1

CDR3nt: TGTGCCAGCAGCTTAGGGGCGGGATTCTCCTACAATGAGCAGTTCTTC
CDR3aa: CASSLGAGFSYNEQFF
abundance: .
v_gene: TRBV13
d_gene: .
j_gene: TRBJ2-1

CDR3nt: TGTGCCAGCAGCTTAGACTTGCCCGGACTCAGGGGTTCACCCCTCCACTTT
CDR3aa: CASSLDLPGLRGSPLHF
abundance: .
v_gene: TRBV7-2
d_gene: .
j_gene: TRBJ1-6

CDR3nt: TGTGCCAGCAGCCGCCGACTAGCGGGAGGGCTGGGAGAGACCCAGTACTTC
CDR3aa: CASSRRLAGGLGETQYF
abundance: .
v_gene: TRBV27
d_gene: TRBD2
j_gene: TRBJ2-5

CDR3nt: TGTGCCAGCTCACCAAATTTGGTCGCAGGTTACCAAGAGACCCAGTACTTC
CDR3aa: CASSPNLVAGYQETQYF
abundance: .
v_gene: TRBV18
d_gene: .
j_gene: TRBJ2-5

CDR3nt: TGTGCCAGCAGCTCCCCGACTAGCTTCTCCTACGAGCAGTACTTC
CDR3aa: CASSSPTSFSYEQYF
abundance: .
v_gene: TRBV5-6
d_gene: TRBD2
j_gene: TRBJ2-7

CDR3nt: TGTGCCAGCAGCTTAGTGGGGGGGACCACTGAAGCTTTCTTT
CDR3aa: CASSLVGGTTEAFF
abundance: .
v_gene: TRBV7-8
d_gene: .
j_gene: TRBJ1-1

CDR3nt: TGTGCCACCAGCGCCCGCCGGGACAGGGGCGAGCAGTACTTC
CDR3aa: CATSARRDRGEQYF
abundance: .
v_gene: TRBV15
d_gene: TRBD1
j_gene: TRBJ2-7

CDR3nt: TGTGCCAGCAGCTGGGGACAGCGGGGGGGATATGGCTACACCTTC
CDR3aa: CASSWGQRGGYGYTF
abundance: .
v_gene: TRBV5-6
d_gene: TRBD1
j_gene: TRBJ1-2

CDR3nt: TGTGCCAGCAGTTACGTGCGGGGACCCGGTCGGCAGTTCTTC
CDR3aa: CASSYVRGPGRQFF
abundance: .
v_gene: TRBV6-6
d_gene: .
j_gene: TRBJ2-1

CDR3nt: TGTGCCAGCAGCCTAGTCCCGACTAGCCGAAACACCGGGGAGCTGTTTTTT
CDR3aa: CASSLVPTSRNTGELFF
abundance: .
v_gene: TRBV27
d_gene: TRBD2
j_gene: TRBJ2-2

CDR3nt: TGTGCCAGCCTAAAGCCGACCGGGGAGACTGAAGCTTTCTTT
CDR3aa: CASLKPTGETEAFF
abundance: once
v_gene: TRBV28
d_gene: .
j_gene: TRBJ1-1

CDR3nt: TGTGCCACTAGGGTGGGACTAGCGTACAATGAGCAGTTCTTC
CDR3aa: CATRVGLAYNEQFF
abundance: .
v_gene: TRBV10-3
d_gene: TRBD2
j_gene: TRBJ2-1

CDR3nt: TGTGCCAGCAGCCAAGACCCACAGGGGGGGGTTGGTGAAAAACTGTTTTTT
CDR3aa: CASSQDPQGGVGEKLFF
abundance: .
v_gene: TRBV4-2
d_gene: TRBD1
j_gene: TRBJ1-4

CDR3nt: TGTGCCAGCAGCTTCCCCGGCCCGGGACAGGGTGGTGAAAAACTGTTTTTT
CDR3aa: CASSFPGPGQGGEKLFF
abundance: .
v_gene: TRBV7-2
d_gene: TRBD1
j_gene: TRBJ1-4

CDR3nt: TGTGCCAGCAGCACCCACGAGGGGGCAAAGAATTCACCCCTCCACTTT
CDR3aa: CASSTHEGAKNSPLHF
abundance: once
v_gene: TRBV11-1
d_gene: TRBD1
j_gene: TRBJ1-6

CDR3nt: TGCAGCGTTGAAGATCTCTGGGGGACTAGCGGGAGCCAAGAGACCCAGTACTTC
CDR3aa: CSVEDLWGTSGSQETQYF
abundance: .
v_gene: TRBV29-1
d_gene: TRBD2
j_gene: TRBJ2-5

CDR3nt: TGTGCCAGCAGCCTGGGAGTGGGCCCTTCCGAGCAGTACTTC
CDR3aa: CASSLGVGPSEQYF
abundance: .
v_gene: TRBV6-5
d_gene: .
j_gene: TRBJ2-7

CDR3nt: TGTGCCAGCATCAACCCGGGACATGAAGATACGCAGTATTTT
CDR3aa: CASINPGHEDTQYF
abundance: .
v_gene: TRBV6-5
d_gene: .
j_gene: TRBJ2-3

CDR3nt: TGTGCCAGCAGTGTTGTAACAGGGACCTCTGGAAACACCATATATTTT
CDR3aa: CASSVVTGTSGNTIYF
abundance: .
v_gene: TRBV6-1
d_gene: .
j_gene: TRBJ1-3

CDR3nt: TGTGCCAGCACGATTTACGGGGGGGAGACCCAGTACTTC
CDR3aa: CASTIYGGETQYF
abundance: .
v_gene: TRBV28
d_gene: TRBD2
j_gene: TRBJ2-5

CDR3nt: TGTGCCAGTACCTTAAACAGGGGATGGCATGGCTACACCTTC
CDR3aa: CASTLNRGWHGYTF
abundance: .
v_gene: TRBV19
d_gene: TRBD1
j_gene: TRBJ1-2

CDR3nt: TGCAGCGTTGACGGGGGGGGCGATACGCAGTATTTT
CDR3aa: CSVDGGGDTQYF
abundance: .
v_gene: TRBV29-1
d_gene: TRBD2
j_gene: TRBJ2-3

CDR3nt: TGTGCCAGCAGCCCCCTTAATAGGGGCAATGAGCAGTTCTTC
CDR3aa: CASSPLNRGNEQFF
abundance: once
v_gene: TRBV7-2
d_gene: .
j_gene: TRBJ2-1

CDR3nt: TGTGCCAGCAGCTTAACTGGACAGATGTCCTACGAGCAGTACTTC
CDR3aa: CASSLTGQMSYEQYF
abundance: .
v_gene: TRBV7-2
d_gene: .
j_gene: TRBJ2-7

CDR3nt: TGTGCCAGCATAGATACCCACGAGCAGTACTTC
CDR3aa: CASIDTHEQYF
abundance: .
v_gene: TRBV6-1
d_gene: .
j_gene: TRBJ2-7

CDR3nt: TGTGCCAGCAGTGAGGCTAGCGGGGGGTCTTACGAGCAGTACTTC
CDR3aa: CASSEASGGSYEQYF
abundance: many
v_gene: TRBV6-1
d_gene: TRBD2
j_gene: TRBJ2-7

CDR3nt: TGTGCTAGCAGCTTAGCGCGGGGTACCGGGGAGCTGTTTTTT
CDR3aa: CASSLARGTGELFF
abundance: .
v_gene: TRBV7-7
d_gene: .
j_gene: TRBJ2-2

CDR3nt: TGTGCCAGCAGCTTAACACACGGGGGGCCGCGTGAGCAGTACTTC
CDR3aa: CASSLTHGGPREQYF
abundance: .
v_gene: TRBV7-3
d_gene: .
j_gene: TRBJ2-7

CDR3nt: TGTGCCAGCAGCTTGGTCACAGGGGGATACAATGAGCAGTTCTTC
CDR3aa: CASSLVTGGYNEQFF
abundance: once
v_gene: TRBV5-4
d_gene: TRBD1
j_gene: TRBJ2-1

CDR3nt: TGTGCCAGTAGTAATCCGGGACTAGCGGCCTACGAGCAGTACTTC
CDR3aa: CASSNPGLAAYEQYF
abundance: few
v_gene: TRBV19
d_gene: TRBD2
j_gene: TRBJ2-7